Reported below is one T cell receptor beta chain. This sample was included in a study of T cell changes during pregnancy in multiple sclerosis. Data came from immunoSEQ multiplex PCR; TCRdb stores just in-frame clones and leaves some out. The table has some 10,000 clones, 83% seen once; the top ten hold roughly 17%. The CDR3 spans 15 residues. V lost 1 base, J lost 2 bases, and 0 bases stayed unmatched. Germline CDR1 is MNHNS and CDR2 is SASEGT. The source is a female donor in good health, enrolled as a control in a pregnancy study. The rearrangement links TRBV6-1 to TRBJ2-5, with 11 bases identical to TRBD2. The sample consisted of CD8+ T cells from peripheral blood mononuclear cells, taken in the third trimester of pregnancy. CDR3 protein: CASSEVAGGQETQYF. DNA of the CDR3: TGTGCCAGCAGTGAAGTAGCGGGGGGGCAAGAGACCCAGTACTTC.